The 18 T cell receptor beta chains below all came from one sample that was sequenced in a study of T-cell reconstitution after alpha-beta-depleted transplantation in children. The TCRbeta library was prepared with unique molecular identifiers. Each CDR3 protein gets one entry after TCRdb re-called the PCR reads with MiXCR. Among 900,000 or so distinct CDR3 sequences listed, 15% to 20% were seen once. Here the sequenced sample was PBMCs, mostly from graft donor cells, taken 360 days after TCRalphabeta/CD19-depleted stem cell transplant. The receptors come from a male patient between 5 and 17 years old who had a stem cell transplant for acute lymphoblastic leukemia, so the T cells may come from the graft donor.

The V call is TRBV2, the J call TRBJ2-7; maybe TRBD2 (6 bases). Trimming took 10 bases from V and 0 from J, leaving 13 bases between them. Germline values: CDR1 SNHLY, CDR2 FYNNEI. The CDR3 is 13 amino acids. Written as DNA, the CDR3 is TGTGCCAACCATGGGACTCTCTCCTACGAGCAGTACTTC. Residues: CANHGTLSYEQYF.

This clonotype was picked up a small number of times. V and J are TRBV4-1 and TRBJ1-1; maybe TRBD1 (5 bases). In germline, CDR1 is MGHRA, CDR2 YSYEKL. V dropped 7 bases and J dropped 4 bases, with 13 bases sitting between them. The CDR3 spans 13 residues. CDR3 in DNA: TGCGCCAGCATCCACGTGGGGGGCACTGAAGCTTTCTTT. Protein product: CASIHVGGTEAFF.

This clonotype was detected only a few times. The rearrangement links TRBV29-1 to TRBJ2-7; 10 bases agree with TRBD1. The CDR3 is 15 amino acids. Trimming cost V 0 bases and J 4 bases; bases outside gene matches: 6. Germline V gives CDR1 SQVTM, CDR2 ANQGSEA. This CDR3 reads CSVEDQRTGGYEQYF. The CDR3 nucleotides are TGCAGCGTTGAAGATCAAAGGACAGGGGGATACGAGCAGTACTTC.

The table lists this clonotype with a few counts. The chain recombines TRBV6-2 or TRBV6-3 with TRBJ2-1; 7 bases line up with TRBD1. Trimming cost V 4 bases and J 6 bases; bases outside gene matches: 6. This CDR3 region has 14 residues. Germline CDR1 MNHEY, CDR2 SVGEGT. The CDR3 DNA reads TGTGCCAGCAGTTCCTTGGGACAGCTCAATGAGCAGTTCTTC. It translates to CASSSLGQLNEQFF.

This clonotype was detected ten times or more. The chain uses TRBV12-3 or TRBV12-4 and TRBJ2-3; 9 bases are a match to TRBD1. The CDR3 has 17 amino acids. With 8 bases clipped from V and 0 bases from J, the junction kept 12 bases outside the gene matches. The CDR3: CASGRRTTGGSTDTQYF. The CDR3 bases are TGTGCCAGCGGACGGCGAACGACAGGGGGAAGCACAGATACGCAGTATTTT.

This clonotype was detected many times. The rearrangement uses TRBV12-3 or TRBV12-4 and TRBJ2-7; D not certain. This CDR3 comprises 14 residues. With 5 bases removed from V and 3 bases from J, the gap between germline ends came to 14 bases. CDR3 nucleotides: TGTGCCAGCAGTCCTCACCCGCCCGGCTACGAGCAGTACTTC. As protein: CASSPHPPGYEQYF.

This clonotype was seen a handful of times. The CDR3 reads CASSQDPTGGVNTEAFF. CDR3 bases: TGCGCCAGCAGCCAAGATCCGACAGGGGGAGTGAACACTGAAGCTTTCTTT. The V gene is TRBV4-1, the J gene TRBJ1-1, with 9 bases aligning to TRBD1. This CDR3 is built from 17 residues. Germline CDR1 and CDR2: MGHRA and YSYEKL. Trimming took 0 bases from V and 0 from J; bases not matched to a gene: 5.

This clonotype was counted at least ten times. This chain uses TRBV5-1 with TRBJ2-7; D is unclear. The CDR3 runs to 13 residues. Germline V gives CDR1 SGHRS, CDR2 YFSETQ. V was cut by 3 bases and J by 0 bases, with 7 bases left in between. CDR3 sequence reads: CASSYALSYEQYF. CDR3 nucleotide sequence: TGCGCCAGCAGCTATGCACTCTCCTACGAGCAGTACTTC.

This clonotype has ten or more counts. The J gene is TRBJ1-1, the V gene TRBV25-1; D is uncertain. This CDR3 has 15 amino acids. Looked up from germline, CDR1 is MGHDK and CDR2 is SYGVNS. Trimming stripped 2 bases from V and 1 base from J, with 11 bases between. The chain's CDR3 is CASSEGGSQNTEAFF. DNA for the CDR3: TGTGCCAGCAGTGAAGGAGGCAGCCAGAACACTGAAGCTTTCTTT.

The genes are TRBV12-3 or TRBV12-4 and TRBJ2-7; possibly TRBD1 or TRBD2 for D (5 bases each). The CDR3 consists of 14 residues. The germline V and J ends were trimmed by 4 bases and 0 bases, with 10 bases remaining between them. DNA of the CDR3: TGTGCCAGCAGTTGGGACCCTCACTCCTACGAGCAGTACTTC. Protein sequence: CASSWDPHSYEQYF.

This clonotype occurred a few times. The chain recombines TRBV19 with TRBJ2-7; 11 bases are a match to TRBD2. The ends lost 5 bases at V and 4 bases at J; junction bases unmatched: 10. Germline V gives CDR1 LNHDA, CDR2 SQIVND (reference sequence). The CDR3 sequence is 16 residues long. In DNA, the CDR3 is TGTGCCAGTAGTCCGTATCGGACTAGCGGGTTATACGAGCAGTACTTC. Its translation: CASSPYRTSGLYEQYF.

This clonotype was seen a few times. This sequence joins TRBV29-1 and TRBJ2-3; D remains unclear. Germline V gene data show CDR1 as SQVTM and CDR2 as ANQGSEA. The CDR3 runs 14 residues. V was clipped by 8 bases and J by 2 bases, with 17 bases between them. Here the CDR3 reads CSLMKVKATDTQYF. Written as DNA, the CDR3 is TGCAGCCTAATGAAGGTCAAGGCCACAGATACGCAGTATTTT.

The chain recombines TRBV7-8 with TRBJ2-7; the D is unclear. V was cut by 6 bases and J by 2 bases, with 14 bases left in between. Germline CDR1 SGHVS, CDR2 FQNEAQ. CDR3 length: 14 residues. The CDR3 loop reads CASRAGPGPYEQYF. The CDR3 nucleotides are TGTGCCAGCAGAGCTGGACCGGGTCCCTACGAGCAGTACTTC.

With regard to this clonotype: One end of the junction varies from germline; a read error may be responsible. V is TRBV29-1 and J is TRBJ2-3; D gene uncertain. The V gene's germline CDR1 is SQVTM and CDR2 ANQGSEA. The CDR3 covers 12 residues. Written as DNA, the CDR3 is TGCAGCGTAGAAGAGCCCACAGATACGCAGTATTTT. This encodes CSVEEPTDTQYF.

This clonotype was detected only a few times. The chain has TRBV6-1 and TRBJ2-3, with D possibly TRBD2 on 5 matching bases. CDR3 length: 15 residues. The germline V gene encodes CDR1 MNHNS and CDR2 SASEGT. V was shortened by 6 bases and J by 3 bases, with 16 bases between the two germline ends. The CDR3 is CASSFKRRRTDTQYF. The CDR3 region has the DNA TGTGCCAGCAGCTTCAAACGTCGGAGGACAGATACGCAGTATTTT.

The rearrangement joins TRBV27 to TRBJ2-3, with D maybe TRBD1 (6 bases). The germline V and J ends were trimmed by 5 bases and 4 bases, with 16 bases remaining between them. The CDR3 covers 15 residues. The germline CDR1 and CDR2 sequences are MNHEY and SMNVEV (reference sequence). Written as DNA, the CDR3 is TGTGCCAGCAGTCCCCGGACAGTCGGGGCAGATACGCAGTATTTT. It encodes CASSPRTVGADTQYF.

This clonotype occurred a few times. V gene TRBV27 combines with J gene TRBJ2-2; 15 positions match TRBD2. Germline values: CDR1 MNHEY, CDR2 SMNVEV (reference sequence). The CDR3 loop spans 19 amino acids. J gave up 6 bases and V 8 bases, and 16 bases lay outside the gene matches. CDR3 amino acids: CASQLLGLAGGERPGELFF. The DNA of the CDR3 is TGTGCCAGCCAACTCCTCGGACTAGCGGGAGGGGAGAGGCCCGGGGAGCTGTTTTTT.

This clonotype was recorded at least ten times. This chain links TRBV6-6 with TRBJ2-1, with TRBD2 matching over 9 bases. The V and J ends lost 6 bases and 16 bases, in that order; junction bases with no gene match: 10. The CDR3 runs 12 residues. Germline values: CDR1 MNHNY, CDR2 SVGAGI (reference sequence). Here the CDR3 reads CASSSLGGRVFF. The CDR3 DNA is TGTGCCAGCAGCTCCCTGGGCGGGAGGGTTTTCTTC.